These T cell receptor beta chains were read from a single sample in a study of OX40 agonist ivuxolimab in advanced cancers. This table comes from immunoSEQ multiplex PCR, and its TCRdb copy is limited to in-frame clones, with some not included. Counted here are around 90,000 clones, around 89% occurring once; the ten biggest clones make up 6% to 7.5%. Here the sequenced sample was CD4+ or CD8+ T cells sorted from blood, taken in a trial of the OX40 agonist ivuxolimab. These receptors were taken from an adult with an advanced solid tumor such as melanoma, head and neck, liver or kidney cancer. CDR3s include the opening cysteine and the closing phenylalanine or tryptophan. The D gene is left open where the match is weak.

TGTGCCAGCAGCGGACAGGGCTCCTACGAGCAGTACTTC	CASSGQGSYEQYF	TRBJ2-7	TRBV6-6	TRBD1
TGTGCCAGCAGCTTGTGGAATCAGGGAAACCCTGAAGCTTTCTTT	CASSLWNQGNPEAFF	TRBJ1-1	TRBV5-5	.
TGTGCCAGCAGTGAACGGGGGAACACTGAAGCTTTCTTT	CASSERGNTEAFF	TRBJ1-1	TRBV6-1	.
TGCGCCAGCAGCCAAGAAGCAGTAGCGGGAGCCCTCTCCTACGAGCAGTACTTC	CASSQEAVAGALSYEQYF	TRBJ2-7	TRBV4-1	TRBD2
TGTGCCAGCAGCAAACCGGGGGTTATCAATGAGCAGTTCTTC	CASSKPGVINEQFF	TRBJ2-1	TRBV7-3	.
TGCGCCAGCAGCAGCGGGACTAGCGTATCCGAGCAGTACTTC	CASSSGTSVSEQYF	TRBJ2-7	TRBV5-1	TRBD2
TGTGCCAGCAGTTTGCCCCAGGAATATGGCTACACCTTC	CASSLPQEYGYTF	TRBJ1-2	TRBV28	.
TGTGCCAGCAGTGAAGCCGGGACAGGGGGCGGTGAGCAGTTCTTC	CASSEAGTGGGEQFF	TRBJ2-1	TRBV6-1	TRBD1
TGTGCCAGCAGTTTGGATGAAGCGGGGACCTACGAGCAGTACTTC	CASSLDEAGTYEQYF	TRBJ2-7	TRBV27	TRBD2
TGCGCCAGCAGCTTGGGGGACAGGGAAGGTCTATCCAAAAACATTCAGTACTTC	CASSLGDREGLSKNIQYF	TRBJ2-4	TRBV5-1	TRBD1
TGTGCCACCGCCGGGACAGGGACCCACGAGCAGTACTTC	CATAGTGTHEQYF	TRBJ2-7	TRBV10-3	TRBD1
TGCGCCAGCAGCTCGGGACAGATCTACGAGCAGTACTTC	CASSSGQIYEQYF	TRBJ2-7	TRBV5-1	TRBD1
TGTGCCATCGCACCCTCGTTAAATCAGCCCCAGCATTTT	CAIAPSLNQPQHF	TRBJ1-5	TRBV10-3	.
TGTGCCAGTAGTATCGTTTTCCAGTCCGGGGAGCTGTTTTTT	CASSIVFQSGELFF	TRBJ2-2	TRBV19	.
TGTGCCAGTCGGGGGGGTGGGTCTGCTGGAAACACCATATATTTT	CASRGGGSAGNTIYF	TRBJ1-3	TRBV19	.